These 9 T cell receptor beta chains share one sample of origin, sequenced in a study of T-cell memory formation after mild COVID-19. TCRdb re-analysed the 5' RACE reads in MiXCR, keeping a single row per CDR3 protein. Seen here are about 280,000 distinct CDR3 sequences, around 8% observed once, and the top ten hold approximately 23%. The sequenced material came from PBMCs or a T cell subset sorted from them (not recorded which). These receptors came from a man aged 18 to 30 who had mild COVID-19 (a few samples of this study predate the infection). Cell type and time point are not known.

This chain uses TRBV7-2 with TRBJ2-6, with D perhaps assigned TRBD1 or TRBD2 (5 bases each). Trimming cost V 7 bases and J 1 base, with 11 bases left between them. Germline V lookup: CDR1 SGHTA, CDR2 FQGNSA. The CDR3 loop spans 15 amino acids. DNA for the CDR3: TGTGCCAGCACCTATTGGGGGTCTGGGGCCAACGTCCTGACTTTC. It is translated as CASTYWGSGANVLTF. Full variable domain (outside the CDR3, taken from reference TRBV7-2 and TRBJ2-6): GAGVSQSPSNKVTEKGKDVELRCDPISGHTALYWYRQSLGQGLEFLIYFQGNSAPDKSGLPSDRFSAERTGGSVSTLTIQRTQQEDSAVYLCASTYWGSGANVLTFGAGSRLTVL.

This clonotype came up a few times. The genes are TRBV2 and TRBJ1-1; D gene uncertain. V was shortened by 6 bases and J by 4 bases, with 9 bases between the two germline ends. The CDR3 sequence is 12 residues long. CDR1 SNHLY and CDR2 FYNNEI come from the germline V gene. This chain's CDR3 is CASRSLATEAFF. The CDR3 region has the DNA TGTGCCAGCAGGTCGTTGGCCACTGAAGCTTTCTTT.

This clonotype has only a few counts. The chain employs TRBV7-2 and TRBJ1-3, with D hard to call. Trimming cost V 0 bases and J 0 bases, with 12 bases left between them. CDR3 size: 17 residues. Germline V gene data show CDR1 as SGHTA and CDR2 as FQGNSA. The CDR3 coding sequence is TGTGCCAGCAGCTTAGCCGACTACAGAATCTCTGGAAACACCATATATTTT. Amino acid sequence: CASSLADYRISGNTIYF.

The chain recombines TRBV9 with TRBJ1-3, with D unresolved. Deletions cut 1 base from V and 3 bases from J, with 8 bases between. The germline CDR1 and CDR2 sequences are SGDLS and YYNGEE. The length of the CDR3 is 14 residues. CDR3 amino acids: CASSVNSYGNTIYF. For the CDR3, the DNA is TGTGCCAGCAGCGTAAACAGCTATGGAAACACCATATATTTT.

This clonotype appeared a few times. V is TRBV20-1 and J is TRBJ2-3, with D perhaps TRBD1 (5 bases). The ends were cut back, 6 bases at V and 5 bases at J, with 12 bases in the middle. Germline V gene lookup returns CDR1 DFQATT and CDR2 SNEGSKA (reference sequence). CDR3 length equals 12 residues. The CDR3 DNA follows: TGCAGTGCAGGAGATAGGGGAGATACGCAGTATTTT. Translation: CSAGDRGDTQYF.

This clonotype was recorded a few times. The V call is TRBV20-1, the J call TRBJ1-4; 7 bases match TRBD1. The germline gives CDR1 DFQATT, CDR2 SNEGSKA (reference sequence). This CDR3 has 14 amino acids. J was trimmed by 3 bases and V by 3 bases; bases with no gene match: 4. In DNA, the CDR3 is TGCAGTGCTAGTATGACAGGGTCTAATGAAAAACTGTTTTTT. Encoded protein: CSASMTGSNEKLFF.

This clonotype was counted between two and nine times. This sequence joins TRBV15 and TRBJ1-5, with D tentatively TRBD1 (6 bases). In germline, CDR1 is LNHNV, CDR2 YYDKDF (reference sequence). The CDR3 extends over 15 amino acids. V dropped 5 bases and J dropped 4 bases, with 15 bases sitting between them. CDR3 sequence: CATSFGGGPNQPQHF. As DNA, the CDR3 is TGTGCCACCAGCTTCGGAGGGGGACCTAATCAGCCCCAGCATTTT. The entire variable domain, with the rest obtained from reference TRBV15 and TRBJ1-5, is as follows: DAMVIQNPRYQVTQFGKPVTLSCSQTLNHNVMYWYQQKSSQAPKLLFHYYDKDFNNEADTPDNFQSRRPNTSFCFLDIRSPGLGDTAMYLCATSFGGGPNQPQHFGDGTRLSIL.

This clonotype was seen many times. The V call is TRBV3-1, the J call TRBJ1-4; TRBD1 agrees at 10 bases. V trimming: 5 bases; J trimming: 7 bases; junction bases outside the gene matches: 7. Germline loops: CDR1 LGHDT, CDR2 YNNKEL (reference sequence). CDR3 length: 15 amino acids. In DNA form, the CDR3 reads TGTGCCAGCAGCTCGACAGGGGGCGGTGGTGAAAAACTGTTTTTT. It yields the protein CASSSTGGGGEKLFF.

The rearrangement joins TRBV10-3 to TRBJ1-4, with 7 bases identical to TRBD1. The ends lost 6 bases at V and 8 bases at J; junction bases unmatched: 15. The CDR3 consists of 16 residues. Germline V gives CDR1 ENHRY, CDR2 SYGVKD. Written as DNA, the CDR3 is TGTGCCATCAGGGAGGGGACGACAGGGCCGGGGGAAAAACTGTTTTTT. Translated: CAIREGTTGPGEKLFF.